The 8 T cell receptor beta chains below were found in one sample sequenced in a study of blood T cell repertoires in COVID-19. TCRdb's copy holds only in-frame clones and misses some; the assay was immunoSEQ multiplex PCR. The repertoire holds fewer than 200,000 clones, with about 90% as singletons. Sequencing was performed on PBMCs or T cells enriched from blood (not recorded which). Receptors were obtained from a human donor with acute COVID-19. The donor label of this sample is uncertain.

This clone occurred once. The J gene is TRBJ2-1, the V gene TRBV6-4, with D possibly matching TRBD1 (6 bases). The CDR3 is 14 amino acids. V was trimmed by 2 bases and J by 8 bases, leaving 13 bases between them. The germline V gene has CDR1 MRHNA and CDR2 SNTAGT. The CDR3 here is CASSDERGLDEQFF. CDR3 DNA: TGTGCCAGCAGTGACGAGAGGGGGTTAGATGAGCAGTTCTTC.

The chain employs TRBV11-2 and TRBJ1-2, with 11 bases identical to TRBD1. The CDR3 covers 16 residues. The J segment lost 2 bases and the V segment lost 2 bases, leaving 4 bases of the junction unmatched. Germline assignment: CDR1 SGHAT and CDR2 FQNNGV. In DNA form, the CDR3 reads TGTGCCAGCAGCTTAATTAGGGACAGGGGGAACTATGGCTACACCTTC. Amino acids: CASSLIRDRGNYGYTF.

CDR3 bases: TGTGCCAGCAGCTTAGAGGGGGGGCGGGCCCCACGAAGAGCCAAAAACATTCAGTACTTC. The encoded protein is CASSLEGGRAPRRAKNIQYF. The chain uses TRBV11-3 and TRBJ2-4; tentatively, D is TRBD2 (7 bases). CDR1 and CDR2 from the germline V gene are SGHNT and YENEEA. This CDR3 comprises 20 residues. Deletions cut 0 bases from V and 0 bases from J, with 21 bases between. Looking up the rest from reference TRBV11-3 and TRBJ2-4 gives the full variable domain: EAGVVQSPRYKIIEKKQPVAFWCNPISGHNTLYWYLQNLGQGPELLIRYENEEAVDDSQLPKDRFSAERLKGVDSTLKIQPAELGDSAVYLCASSLEGGRAPRRAKNIQYFGAGTRLSVL.

J is TRBJ2-2 and V is TRBV9, with D perhaps TRBD2 (6 bases). CDR3 length: 22 residues. In germline, CDR1 is SGDLS, CDR2 YYNGEE. V gave up 2 bases and J gave up 1 base, with 30 bases separating them. The DNA of the CDR3 is TGTGCCAGCAGCGTTGGTAGCTTGAGAGTAAATTCGGGGACTGTGAACACCGGGGAGCTGTTTTTT. The encoded protein is CASSVGSLRVNSGTVNTGELFF.

The rearrangement links TRBV28 to TRBJ1-2, with 11 bases aligning to TRBD1. Germline values: CDR1 MDHEN, CDR2 SYDVKM. The CDR3 has 17 amino acids. With 4 bases clipped from V and 5 bases from J, the junction kept 12 bases outside the gene matches. DNA of the CDR3: TGTGCCAGCAGTTCCCCCCGTTGGGACAGGGGGTTTTATGGCTACACCTTC. Translation gives CASSSPRWDRGFYGYTF.

This chain joins TRBV7-2 and TRBJ1-3; no firm D call. Germline V gives CDR1 SGHTA, CDR2 FQGNSA. CDR3 length equals 15 residues. V dropped 5 bases and J dropped 2 bases, with 13 bases sitting between them. The CDR3 reads CASSGSRGPGNTIYF. The DNA for the CDR3 is TGTGCCAGCAGCGGTAGTCGAGGGCCTGGAAACACCATATATTTT.

V and J are TRBV19 and TRBJ2-1; 9 nucleotides align to TRBD1. The germline CDR1 and CDR2 sequences are LNHDA and SQIVND (reference sequence). This CDR3 has 14 residues. V was pared by 5 bases and J by 7 bases, with 6 bases of the junction left unmatched. The CDR3 sequence is CASSSGTGYNEQFF. The CDR3 DNA is TGTGCCAGTAGTTCCGGGACAGGGTATAATGAGCAGTTCTTC. The full variable domain, in which reference TRBV19 and TRBJ2-1 provide the parts outside the CDR3, is DGGITQSPKYLFRKEGQNVTLSCEQNLNHDAMYWYRQDPGQGLRLIYYSQIVNDFQKGDIAEGYSVSREKKESFPLTVTSAQKNPTAFYLCASSSGTGYNEQFFGPGTRLTVL.

The chain couples TRBV10-2 to TRBJ1-1; TRBD1 agrees at 9 bases. Unmatched junction bases numbered 3, after V lost 0 bases and J lost 7 bases. This CDR3 is 14 amino acids long. Germline V gene lookup returns CDR1 WSHSY and CDR2 SAAADI. This chain's CDR3 is CASSESGTGYEAFF. The CDR3 DNA reads TGCGCCAGCAGTGAGTCAGGGACAGGGTATGAAGCTTTCTTT.